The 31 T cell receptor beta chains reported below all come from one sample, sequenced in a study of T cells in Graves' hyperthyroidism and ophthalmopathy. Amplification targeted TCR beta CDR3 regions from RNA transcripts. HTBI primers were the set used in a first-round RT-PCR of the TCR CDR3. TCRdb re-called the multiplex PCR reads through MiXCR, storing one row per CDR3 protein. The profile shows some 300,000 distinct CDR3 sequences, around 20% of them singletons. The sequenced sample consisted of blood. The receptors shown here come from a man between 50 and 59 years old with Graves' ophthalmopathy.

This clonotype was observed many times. The CDR3 reads CSAGRTGTSTDTQYF. CDR3 in DNA: TGCAGTGCTGGCCGGACAGGGACTAGCACAGATACGCAGTATTTT. The rearrangement links TRBV20-1 to TRBJ2-3, with 8 bases identical to TRBD1. Germline assignment: CDR1 DFQATT and CDR2 SNEGSKA (reference sequence). The V gene end was trimmed by 5 bases and the J gene end by 0 bases; junction bases not matched to a gene: 7. This CDR3 region has 15 residues.

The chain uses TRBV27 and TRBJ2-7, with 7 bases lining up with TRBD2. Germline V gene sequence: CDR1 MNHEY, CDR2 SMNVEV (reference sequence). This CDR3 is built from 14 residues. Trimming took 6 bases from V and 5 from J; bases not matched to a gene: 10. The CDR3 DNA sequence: TGTGCCAGCAGCTGGGGGAGGGCCGAGGACGAGCAGTACTTC. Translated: CASSWGRAEDEQYF.

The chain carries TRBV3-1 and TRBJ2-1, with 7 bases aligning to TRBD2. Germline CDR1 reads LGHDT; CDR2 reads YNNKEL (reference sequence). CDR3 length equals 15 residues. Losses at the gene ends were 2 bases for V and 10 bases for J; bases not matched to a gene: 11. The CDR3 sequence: CASSQPLAGVGEQFF. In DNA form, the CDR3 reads TGTGCCAGCAGCCAACCTCTGGCGGGAGTAGGGGAGCAGTTCTTC.

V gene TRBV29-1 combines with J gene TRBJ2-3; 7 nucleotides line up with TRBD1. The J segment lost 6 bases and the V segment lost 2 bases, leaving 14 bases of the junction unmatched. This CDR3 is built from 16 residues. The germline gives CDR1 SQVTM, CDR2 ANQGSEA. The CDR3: CSVEPGQWVQMDTQYF. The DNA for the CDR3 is TGCAGCGTTGAACCGGGACAGTGGGTGCAGATGGATACGCAGTATTTT.

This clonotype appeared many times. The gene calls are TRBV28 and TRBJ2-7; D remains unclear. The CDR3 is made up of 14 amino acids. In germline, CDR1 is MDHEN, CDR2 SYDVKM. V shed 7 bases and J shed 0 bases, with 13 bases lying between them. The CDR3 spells CASTHPTASYEQYF. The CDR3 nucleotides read TGTGCCAGCACCCATCCGACTGCCTCCTACGAGCAGTACTTC.

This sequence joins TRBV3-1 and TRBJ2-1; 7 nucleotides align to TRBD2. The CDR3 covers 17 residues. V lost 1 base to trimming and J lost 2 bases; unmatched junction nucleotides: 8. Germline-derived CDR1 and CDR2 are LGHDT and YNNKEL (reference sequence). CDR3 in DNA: TGTGCCAGCAGCCAAGGGCCTGGGACTAACACCTACAATGAGCAGTTCTTC. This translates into CASSQGPGTNTYNEQFF.

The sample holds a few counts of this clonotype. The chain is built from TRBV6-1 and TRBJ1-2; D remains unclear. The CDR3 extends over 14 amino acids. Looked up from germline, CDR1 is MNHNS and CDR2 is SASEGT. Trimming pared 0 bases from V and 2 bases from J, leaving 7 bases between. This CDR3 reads CASSEAWGNYGYTF. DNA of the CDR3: TGTGCCAGCAGTGAAGCTTGGGGAAACTATGGCTACACCTTC.

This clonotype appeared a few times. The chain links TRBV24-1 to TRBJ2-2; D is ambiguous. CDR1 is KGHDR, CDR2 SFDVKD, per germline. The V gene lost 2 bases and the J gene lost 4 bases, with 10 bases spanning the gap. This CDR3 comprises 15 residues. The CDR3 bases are TGTGCCACCAGTGATTCTCTACTGGTCACCGGGGAGCTGTTTTTT. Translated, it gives CATSDSLLVTGELFF.

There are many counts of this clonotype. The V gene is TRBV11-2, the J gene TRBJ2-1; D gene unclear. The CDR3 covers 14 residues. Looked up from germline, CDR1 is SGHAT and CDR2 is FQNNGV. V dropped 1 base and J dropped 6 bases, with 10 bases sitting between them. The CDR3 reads CASSLGGRSNEQFF. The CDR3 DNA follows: TGTGCCAGCAGCTTAGGAGGCAGATCCAATGAGCAGTTCTTC.

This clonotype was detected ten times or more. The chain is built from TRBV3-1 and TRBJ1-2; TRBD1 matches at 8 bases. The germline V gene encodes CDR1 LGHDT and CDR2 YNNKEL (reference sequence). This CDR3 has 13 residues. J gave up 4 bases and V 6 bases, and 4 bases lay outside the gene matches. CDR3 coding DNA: TGTGCCAGCAGACGGGACAGGTCCTATGGCTACACCTTC. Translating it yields CASRRDRSYGYTF.

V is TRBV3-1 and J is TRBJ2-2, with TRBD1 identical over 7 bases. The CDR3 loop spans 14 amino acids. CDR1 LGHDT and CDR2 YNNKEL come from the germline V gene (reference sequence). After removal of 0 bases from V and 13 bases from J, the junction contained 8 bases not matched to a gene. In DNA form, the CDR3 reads TGTGCCAGCAGCCAAGATCTTATGAGGGACAGGCTGTTTTTT. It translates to CASSQDLMRDRLFF. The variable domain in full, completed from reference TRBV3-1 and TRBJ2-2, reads DTAVSQTPKYLVTQMGNDKSIKCEQNLGHDTMYWYKQDSKKFLKIMFSYNNKELIINETVPNRFSPKSPDKAHLNLHINSLELGDSAVYFCASSQDLMRDRLFFGEGSRLTVL.

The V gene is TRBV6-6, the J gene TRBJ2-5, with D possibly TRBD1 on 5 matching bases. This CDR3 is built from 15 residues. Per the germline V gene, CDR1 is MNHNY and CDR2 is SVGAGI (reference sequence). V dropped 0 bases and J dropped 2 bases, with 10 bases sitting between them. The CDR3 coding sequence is TGTGCCAGCAGTTACTCGACACAGGAGCAAGAGACCCAGTACTTC. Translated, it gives CASSYSTQEQETQYF.

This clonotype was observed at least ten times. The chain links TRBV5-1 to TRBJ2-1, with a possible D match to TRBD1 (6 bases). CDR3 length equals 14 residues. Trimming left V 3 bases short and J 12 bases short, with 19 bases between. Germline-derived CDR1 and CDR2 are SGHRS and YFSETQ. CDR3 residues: CASSSEQGQGRQFF. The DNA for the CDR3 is TGCGCCAGCAGCTCGGAACAGGGTCAGGGGCGGCAGTTCTTC.

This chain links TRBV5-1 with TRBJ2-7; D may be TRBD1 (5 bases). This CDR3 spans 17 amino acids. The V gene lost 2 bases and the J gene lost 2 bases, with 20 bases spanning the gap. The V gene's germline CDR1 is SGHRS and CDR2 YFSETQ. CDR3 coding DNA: TGCGCCAGCAGCTTAGGGGTAAATCCACAGGTTCCCTACGAGCAGTACTTC. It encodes CASSLGVNPQVPYEQYF.

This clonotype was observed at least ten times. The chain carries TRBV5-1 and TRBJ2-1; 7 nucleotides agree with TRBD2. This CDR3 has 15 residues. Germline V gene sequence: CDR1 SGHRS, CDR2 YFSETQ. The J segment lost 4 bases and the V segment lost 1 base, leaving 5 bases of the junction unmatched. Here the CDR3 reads CASSLWAGDYNEQFF. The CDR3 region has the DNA TGCGCCAGCAGCTTGTGGGCGGGAGATTACAATGAGCAGTTCTTC.

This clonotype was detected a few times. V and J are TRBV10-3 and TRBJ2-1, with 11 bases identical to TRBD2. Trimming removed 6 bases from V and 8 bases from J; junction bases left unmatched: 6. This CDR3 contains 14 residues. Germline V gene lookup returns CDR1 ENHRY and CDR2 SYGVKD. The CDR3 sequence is CAISTGTSGDEQFF. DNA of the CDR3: TGTGCCATCAGCACCGGGACTAGCGGCGATGAGCAGTTCTTC.

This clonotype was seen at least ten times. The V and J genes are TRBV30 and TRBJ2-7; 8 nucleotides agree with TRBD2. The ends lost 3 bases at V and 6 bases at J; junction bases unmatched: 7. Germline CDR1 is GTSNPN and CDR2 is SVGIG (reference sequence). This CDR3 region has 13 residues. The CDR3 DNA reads TGTGCCTGGAGCCCGGGAGGGCCGGGCGAGCAGTACTTC. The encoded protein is CAWSPGGPGEQYF.

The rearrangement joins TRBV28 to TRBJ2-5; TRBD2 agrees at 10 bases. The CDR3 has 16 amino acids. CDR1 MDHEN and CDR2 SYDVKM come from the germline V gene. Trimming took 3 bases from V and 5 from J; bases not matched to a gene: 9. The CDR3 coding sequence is TGTGCCAGCAGTTTGGTTGGAGCGGGAGGGGTGGAGACCCAGTACTTC. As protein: CASSLVGAGGVETQYF.

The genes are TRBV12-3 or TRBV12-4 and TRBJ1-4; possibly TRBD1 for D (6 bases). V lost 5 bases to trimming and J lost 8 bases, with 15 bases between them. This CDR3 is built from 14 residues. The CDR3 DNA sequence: TGTGCCAGCAGTCCCGACAAGGGGGGAGAAAAACTGTTTTTT. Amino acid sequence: CASSPDKGGEKLFF.

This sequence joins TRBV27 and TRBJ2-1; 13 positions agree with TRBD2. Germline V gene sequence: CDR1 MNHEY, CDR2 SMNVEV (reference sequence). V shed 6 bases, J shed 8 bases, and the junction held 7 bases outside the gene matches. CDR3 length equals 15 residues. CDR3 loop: CASSPTSGRSDEQFF. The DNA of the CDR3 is TGTGCCAGCAGCCCGACTAGCGGGAGGTCGGATGAGCAGTTCTTC.

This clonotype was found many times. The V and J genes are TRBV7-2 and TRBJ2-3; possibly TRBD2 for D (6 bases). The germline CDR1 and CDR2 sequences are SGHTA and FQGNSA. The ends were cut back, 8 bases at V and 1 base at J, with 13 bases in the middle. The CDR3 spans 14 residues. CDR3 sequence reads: CASGPGLRTDTQYF. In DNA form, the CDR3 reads TGTGCCAGCGGCCCGGGACTCCGCACAGATACGCAGTATTTT.

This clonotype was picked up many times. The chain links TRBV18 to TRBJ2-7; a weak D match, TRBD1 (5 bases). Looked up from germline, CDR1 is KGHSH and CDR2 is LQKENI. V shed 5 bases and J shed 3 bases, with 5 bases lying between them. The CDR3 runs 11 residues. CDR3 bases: TGTGCCAGCTCAACAGGCTACGAGCAGTACTTC. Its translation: CASSTGYEQYF.

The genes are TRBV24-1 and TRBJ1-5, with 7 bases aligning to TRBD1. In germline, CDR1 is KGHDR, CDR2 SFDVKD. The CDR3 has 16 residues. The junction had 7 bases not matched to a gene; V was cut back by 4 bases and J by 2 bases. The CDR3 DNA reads TGTGCCACCAGTGACGACAGGGCAGGAGGCAATCAGCCCCAGCATTTT. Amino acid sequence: CATSDDRAGGNQPQHF.

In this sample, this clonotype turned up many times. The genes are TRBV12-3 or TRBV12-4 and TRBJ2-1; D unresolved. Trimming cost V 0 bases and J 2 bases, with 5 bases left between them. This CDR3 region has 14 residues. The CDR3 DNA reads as TGTGCCAGCAGTTTAGCAAGCGCCTACAATGAGCAGTTCTTC. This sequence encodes CASSLASAYNEQFF.

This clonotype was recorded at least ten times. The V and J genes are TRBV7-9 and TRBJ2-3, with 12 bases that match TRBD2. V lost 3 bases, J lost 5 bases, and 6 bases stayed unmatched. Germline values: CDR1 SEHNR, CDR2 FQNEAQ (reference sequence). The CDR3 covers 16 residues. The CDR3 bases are TGTGCCAGCAGCTTCCTAGCGGGAGGGGGTGAAGATACGCAGTATTTT. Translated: CASSFLAGGGEDTQYF.

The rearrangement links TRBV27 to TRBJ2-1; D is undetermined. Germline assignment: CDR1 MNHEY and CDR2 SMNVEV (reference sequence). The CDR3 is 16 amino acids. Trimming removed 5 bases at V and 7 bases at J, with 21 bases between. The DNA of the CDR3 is TGTGCCAGCAGTACCCCGGGCCTACCAGCCGATAATGAGCAGTTCTTC. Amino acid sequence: CASSTPGLPADNEQFF.

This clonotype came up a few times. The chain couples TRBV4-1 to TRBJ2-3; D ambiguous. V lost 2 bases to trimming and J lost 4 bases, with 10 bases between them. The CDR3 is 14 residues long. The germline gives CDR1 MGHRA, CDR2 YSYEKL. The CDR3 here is CASSQLPWSDTQYF. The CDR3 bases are TGCGCCAGCAGCCAACTCCCCTGGTCAGATACGCAGTATTTT.

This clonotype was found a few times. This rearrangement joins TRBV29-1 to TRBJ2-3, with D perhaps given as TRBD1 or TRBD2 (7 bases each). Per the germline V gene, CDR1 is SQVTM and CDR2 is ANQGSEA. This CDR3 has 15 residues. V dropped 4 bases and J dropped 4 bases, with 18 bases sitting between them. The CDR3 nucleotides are TGCAGCGTTGGCGGAGTCCAGGGGGGGGCAGATACGCAGTATTTT. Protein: CSVGGVQGGADTQYF.

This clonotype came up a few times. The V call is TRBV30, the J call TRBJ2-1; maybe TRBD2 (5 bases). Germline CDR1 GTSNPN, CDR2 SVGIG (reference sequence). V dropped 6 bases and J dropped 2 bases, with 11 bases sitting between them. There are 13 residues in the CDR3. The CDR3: CACPREAYNEQFF. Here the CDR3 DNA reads TGTGCCTGTCCCCGGGAAGCCTACAATGAGCAGTTCTTC.

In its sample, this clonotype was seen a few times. In nucleotides, the CDR3 is TGTGCCAGCAGTTATGAGGGGGCTAGACTGGAGACCCAGTACTTC. It encodes CASSYEGARLETQYF. This sequence joins TRBV6-1 and TRBJ2-5; 7 bases are a match to TRBD1. Germline assignment: CDR1 MNHNS and CDR2 SASEGT. V gave up 5 bases and J gave up 5 bases; unmatched junction bases: 11. The CDR3 runs to 15 residues.

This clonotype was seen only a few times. This CDR3 reads CASSRADYNSPLHF. In DNA, the CDR3 is TGTGCCAGCAGTCGGGCAGATTATAATTCACCCCTCCACTTT. The J gene is TRBJ1-6, the V gene TRBV2; D gene uncertain. Trimming cost V 5 bases and J 4 bases, with 9 bases left between them. In germline, CDR1 is SNHLY, CDR2 FYNNEI. The CDR3 consists of 14 residues.